The clone carrying this TCR beta chain came up a few times. The data derive from a study of T cell responses to AZD1222 COVID-19 vaccine. Study context: Pooling was applied to second doses at about 4 or about 12 weeks.

In germline, CDR1 is SGHTA, CDR2 FQGNSA. V dropped 0 bases and J dropped 6 bases, with 11 bases sitting between them. The CDR3 runs 14 residues. Using immunoSEQ multiplex PCR, the repertoire was profiled, and TCRdb retains in-frame clones only, with some absent. The sample yields some 97,000 clones, 85% to 90% seen once. The chain recombines TRBV7-2 with TRBJ1-2; D not certain. The sequence derives from an adult in good health. Sequenced material: peripheral blood, taken on day 0 of AZD1222 vaccination. The CDR3 bases are TGTGCCAGCAGCTTAGCGAGCGGGAACGATGGCTACACCTTC. Amino acid sequence: CASSLASGNDGYTF.